These 6 T cell receptor beta chains originate from one sample sequenced in a study of cytomegalovirus exposure and HLA in healthy donors (dated by TCRdb to about 2017). Library preparation was by the immunoSEQ multiplex PCR assay. The multiplex PCR relied on a mix of 60 forward primers for TCR Vbeta segments and 13 reverse primers for TCR Jbeta segments. TCRdb limited this immuneACCESS table to in-frame rearrangements with V and J called. A share of clones is missing; checked studies link under half to unresolved V genes, and the rest is unexplained. The sample includes 160,000 or so clones, with approximately 80% observed a single time. The ten most abundant clones make up roughly 10% of the sample. The sample was PBMCs. The receptors derive from a man aged 18 to 30 in good health and CMV-seropositive.

This rearrangement joins TRBV7-9 to TRBJ1-4; D is ambiguous. V was trimmed by 6 bases and J by 3 bases, leaving 14 bases between them. The CDR3 is made up of 15 amino acids. Germline CDR1 reads SEHNR; CDR2 reads FQNEAQ (reference sequence). The CDR3 reads CASRSLTRANEKLFF. The CDR3, as DNA: TGTGCCAGCAGATCGTTGACAAGAGCTAATGAAAAACTGTTTTTT.

The chain carries TRBV6-4 and TRBJ1-6, with 10 bases fitting TRBD1. CDR3 length equals 17 residues. Germline values: CDR1 MRHNA, CDR2 SNTAGT. V was clipped by 3 bases and J by 10 bases; unmatched bases: 12. The CDR3 loop reads CASSESRVGTGVSPLHF. CDR3 nucleotides: TGTGCCAGCAGTGAAAGTCGGGTCGGGACAGGGGTCTCACCCCTCCACTTT.

The rearrangement joins TRBV6-5 to TRBJ2-3; possibly TRBD2 for D (5 bases). Trimming took off 2 bases at V and 15 bases at J, with 21 bases between the two ends. Germline V gene sequence: CDR1 MNHEY, CDR2 SVGAGI. This CDR3 comprises 14 residues. In nucleotides, the CDR3 is TGTGCCAGCAGTTACGAGGGTCGGACCACAGCGTTCTATTTT. This gives the protein CASSYEGRTTAFYF.

This chain uses TRBV10-3 with TRBJ1-1; D perhaps matches TRBD1 (5 bases). From germline, CDR1 is ENHRY and CDR2 SYGVKD. The CDR3 extends over 14 amino acids. V was shortened by 6 bases and J by 1 base, with 12 bases between the two germline ends. The CDR3 spells CAIREQAPNTEAFF. The CDR3 coding sequence is TGTGCCATCAGAGAACAGGCCCCGAACACTGAAGCTTTCTTT.

The genes are TRBV29-1 and TRBJ2-7, with 8 nucleotides matching TRBD2. CDR1 is SQVTM and CDR2 is ANQGSEA in the germline V gene. Trimming at V came to 5 bases and at J to 3 bases, leaving 6 bases not matched to a gene. This CDR3 is 13 amino acids long. The DNA of the CDR3 is TGCAGCGTTAGCAGCGGGAGTAGCTACGAGCAGTACTTC. Translated: CSVSSGSSYEQYF.

The chain carries TRBV27 and TRBJ1-3; 11 nucleotides match TRBD1. The CDR3 is 13 residues long. CDR1 MNHEY and CDR2 SMNVEV come from the germline V gene (reference sequence). V was pared by 6 bases and J by 9 bases, with 4 bases of the junction left unmatched. The CDR3 DNA reads as TGTGCCAGCAGCCCGGGACAGGGGGGCACCATATATTTT. This translates into CASSPGQGGTIYF.